These 10 T cell receptor beta chains originate from one sample sequenced in a study of OX40 agonist ivuxolimab in advanced cancers. Sequencing used immunoSEQ multiplex PCR; TCRdb keeps in-frame clones, though not all of them. The repertoire consists of 34,000 or so clones, with 65% to 90% occurring once and the leading ten covering roughly 1.4%. This material consisted of CD4+ or CD8+ T cells sorted from blood, taken in a trial of the OX40 agonist ivuxolimab. The receptors were sampled from an adult with an advanced solid tumor such as melanoma, head and neck, liver or kidney cancer.

The chain recombines TRBV19 with TRBJ2-1; D unclear. V dropped 3 bases and J dropped 0 bases, with 6 bases sitting between them. The germline V gene has CDR1 LNHDA and CDR2 SQIVND (reference sequence). CDR3 length equals 14 residues. In nucleotides, the CDR3 is TGTGCCAGTAGTATTAGTAACTCCTACAATGAGCAGTTCTTC. It translates to CASSISNSYNEQFF.

The chain links TRBV5-1 to TRBJ2-3; D uncertain. Trimming took off 5 bases at V and 4 bases at J, with 11 bases between the two ends. Germline values: CDR1 SGHRS, CDR2 YFSETQ. This CDR3 has 13 amino acids. The CDR3 region has the DNA TGCGCCAGCAGACCTGACTCCCCAGATACGCAGTATTTT. It specifies CASRPDSPDTQYF. Full variable domain (remainder filled in from reference TRBV5-1 and TRBJ2-3): KAGVTQTPRYLIKTRGQQVTLSCSPISGHRSVSWYQQTPGQGLQFLFEYFSETQRNKGNFPGRFSGRQFSNSRSEMNVSTLELGDSALYLCASRPDSPDTQYFGPGTRLTVL.

The chain joins TRBV28 to TRBJ1-3; D is uncertain. Trimming took 3 bases from V and 0 from J, leaving 6 bases between them. The germline V gene has CDR1 MDHEN and CDR2 SYDVKM. This CDR3 spans 14 amino acids. The DNA for the CDR3 is TGTGCCAGCAGTTTTATGAGCTCTGGAAACACCATATATTTT. It translates to CASSFMSSGNTIYF.

The genes are TRBV7-6 and TRBJ2-5, with 7 positions matching TRBD1. The closer fit of TRBJ2-7 to the DNA end suggests the J call may be wrong. Germline V gene sequence: CDR1 SGHVS, CDR2 FNYEAQ. The CDR3 runs to 15 residues. For the CDR3, the DNA is TGTGCCAGCAGCTTAGCGTGGGACAGCTCCTACGAGCAGTACTTC. Amino acids: CASSLAWDSSYEQYF.

This clone is a singleton in its sample. The V gene is TRBV18, the J gene TRBJ2-7, with 14 bases matching TRBD2. J was trimmed by 3 bases and V by 4 bases; bases with no gene match: 5. The CDR3 totals 16 residues. Germline lookup yields CDR1 KGHSH and CDR2 LQKENI. CDR3 in amino acids: CASSRGLAGDRYEQYF. In DNA form, the CDR3 reads TGTGCCAGCTCACGGGGACTAGCGGGAGACCGCTACGAGCAGTACTTC.

This chain joins TRBV5-4 and TRBJ2-1; D not resolved. The CDR3 is 13 residues long. Per germline, CDR1 SGHNT and CDR2 YYREEE (reference sequence). V was pared by 1 base and J by 7 bases, with 9 bases between. The CDR3 DNA reads TGTGCCAGCAGCTTGTCAGGAGTGAATGAGCAGTTCTTC. This gives the protein CASSLSGVNEQFF.

This sequence joins TRBV4-3 and TRBJ2-5; D is possibly TRBD1 or TRBD2 (5 bases each). Looked up from germline, CDR1 is LGHNA and CDR2 is YSLEER. This CDR3 has 16 amino acids. V lost 3 bases to trimming and J lost 5 bases, with 19 bases between them. The CDR3 loop reads CASSQDSGSWGETQYF. The CDR3 region has the DNA TGCGCCAGCAGCCAGGATTCAGGGTCCTGGGGGGAGACCCAGTACTTC.

The chain employs TRBV7-6 and TRBJ2-2, with unresolved D. The germline V gene encodes CDR1 SGHVS and CDR2 FNYEAQ. The germline V and J ends were trimmed by 7 bases and 0 bases, with 9 bases remaining between them. The CDR3 consists of 14 residues. Written as DNA, the CDR3 is TGTGCCAGCAAAACTGGCGCGAACACCGGGGAGCTGTTTTTT. This codes for CASKTGANTGELFF.

In this sample, this clone turned up once. The chain recombines TRBV19 with TRBJ1-2, with D maybe TRBD1 (6 bases). The CDR3 is 13 residues long. The V and J ends lost 6 bases and 2 bases respectively, with 10 bases between them. Germline V gene data show CDR1 as LNHDA and CDR2 as SQIVND (reference sequence). CDR3 nucleotides: TGTGCCAGTAGCTCCACAGGGAACTATGGCTACACCTTC. This sequence encodes CASSSTGNYGYTF.

By frequency in the sample, this clone is medium-sized. The chain couples TRBV18 to TRBJ1-4, with 8 bases lining up with TRBD1. The CDR3 sequence is 17 residues long. V trimming: 1 base; J trimming: 0 bases; junction bases outside the gene matches: 4. From germline, CDR1 is KGHSH and CDR2 LQKENI. DNA of the CDR3: TGTGCCAGCTCACCACGCCTACAGGGGGCAACTAATGAAAAACTGTTTTTT. It codes for CASSPRLQGATNEKLFF.